This TCR beta chain appears in the sequencing data of a study of T cell repertoires in cytomegalovirus infection. At the level of the study: TCR beta signatures that were public indicated CMV infection and matching HLA type. Overall study findings and caveats: Identification of carriers of CMV plus the relevant HLA was achieved through cumulative public TCR beta family frequency. CMV-specific TCR beta clonotypes restricted by HLA-C were the ones dominating the ex vivo response.

This CDR3 region has 15 residues. Looked up from germline, CDR1 is SGHVS and CDR2 is FQNEAQ. The V end lost 4 bases, the J end lost 1 base, and 10 bases lay between the germline ends. In this sample, this clonotype turned up a few times. Its antigen remains unknown. Each CDR3 protein gets one entry after TCRdb re-called the reads with MiXCR. Of 200,000 to 300,000 distinct CDR3 sequences detected, more than 9% appear once; the ten largest clones hold approximately 1.8%. The chain joins TRBV7-8 to TRBJ1-4; tentatively, D is TRBD1 (5 bases). The clonotype was recovered from a human donor in good health (CMV status not recorded). Some clones in this sample may be carry-over from other donors' samples. Input material: PBMCs. CDR3 protein: CASSSSGLTNEKLFF. The CDR3 nucleotides read TGTGCCAGCAGCTCCTCGGGACTAACTAATGAAAAACTGTTTTTT.